This record covers a single T cell receptor (beta chain). What it recognizes is unknown. The CDR3 is 14 amino acids. Germline CDR1 SGHTA, CDR2 FQGTGA. The data derive from a study of T cells expressing NK-cell markers. Study-wide context: Seven of the eight sequenced donors were HCMV-seropositive; one was seronegative. The study, taken as a whole, reports: Among CD8+ T cells from 5 to 7 donors, dominant NKG2C+ clonotypes accounted for about 1.0-7.0%.

Libraries used 5'RACE template switching adding universal primer site and UMIs. Using the 5' RACE reads, TCRdb records one entry per CDR3 protein without DNA. This table lists 150,000 to 200,000 distinct CDR3 sequences. The source of this sequence is a man aged 18 to 70 in good health. The chain uses TRBV7-3 and TRBJ2-3; TCRdb indicates TRBD1, and absent DNA this call remains unverified. Sequencing used blood T cells: a sorted CD56 or NKG2C T cell subset, CD4+ or CD8+ T cells, or bulk PBMC T cells (not recorded which). CDR3 region: CASSPTGVPDTQYF.